These T cell receptor beta chains were read from a single sample in a study of T cells in tuberculosis. The protocol was immunoSEQ multiplex PCR, while the TCRdb copy is restricted to in-frame clones and leaves out a portion. The table shows tens of thousands of clones, with roughly 96% occurring only once. The sequenced material came from PBMCs. Receptors were obtained from a donor aged 10 to 29 with latent tuberculosis or without tuberculosis infection. The CDR3 runs from the conserved cysteine through the conserved F or W. Fields, in order: CDR3 length, D gene, V gene, clone size, J gene, CDR3 protein, CDR3 DNA. D genes are given only for firm matches. The listing skips clone size in some rows; elsewhere it reads once, few, many or a size class.

CDR3 length: 14
D gene: TRBD1
V gene: TRBV4-2
clone size: .
J gene: TRBJ1-2
CDR3 protein: CASSHQTGDYGYTF
CDR3 DNA: TGTGCCAGCAGCCATCAAACAGGGGACTATGGCTACACCTTC

CDR3 length: 16
D gene: .
V gene: TRBV19
clone size: .
J gene: TRBJ2-3
CDR3 protein: CASSIGSLKSTDTQYF
CDR3 DNA: TGTGCCAGTAGTATAGGTTCCCTAAAGAGCACAGATACGCAGTATTTT

CDR3 length: 14
D gene: .
V gene: TRBV6-5
clone size: few
J gene: TRBJ2-7
CDR3 protein: CASSYSRSSYEQYF
CDR3 DNA: TGTGCCAGCAGTTACTCTAGGAGCTCCTACGAGCAGTACTTC

CDR3 length: 14
D gene: TRBD1
V gene: TRBV2
clone size: once
J gene: TRBJ2-2
CDR3 protein: CASIGDRGGGELFF
CDR3 DNA: TGTGCCAGCATCGGGGACAGGGGCGGTGGGGAGCTGTTTTTT

CDR3 length: 13
D gene: .
V gene: TRBV9
clone size: .
J gene: TRBJ2-7
CDR3 protein: CASSVAQGYEQYF
CDR3 DNA: TGTGCCAGCAGCGTAGCACAGGGCTACGAGCAGTACTTC

CDR3 length: 13
D gene: .
V gene: TRBV30
clone size: .
J gene: TRBJ2-1
CDR3 protein: CAWSFGISDEQFF
CDR3 DNA: TGTGCCTGGAGTTTCGGGATATCCGATGAGCAGTTCTTC

CDR3 length: 15
D gene: TRBD1
V gene: TRBV7-8
clone size: once
J gene: TRBJ1-5
CDR3 protein: CASSLIRTGDQPQHF
CDR3 DNA: TGTGCCAGCAGCTTAATCAGGACAGGGGACCAGCCCCAGCATTTT

CDR3 length: 17
D gene: TRBD2
V gene: TRBV18
clone size: few
J gene: TRBJ2-1
CDR3 protein: CASSPPGSGGSYNEQFF
CDR3 DNA: TGTGCCAGCTCACCACCGGGTAGCGGGGGGTCCTACAATGAGCAGTTCTTC

CDR3 length: 11
D gene: .
V gene: TRBV4-1
clone size: .
J gene: TRBJ1-2
CDR3 protein: CASDGGSGYTF
CDR3 DNA: TGCGCCAGCGACGGGGGTTCGGGCTACACCTTC

CDR3 length: 13
D gene: .
V gene: TRBV19
clone size: .
J gene: TRBJ1-1
CDR3 protein: CASSLSVNTEAFF
CDR3 DNA: TGTGCCAGTAGTCTGTCGGTGAACACTGAAGCTTTCTTT